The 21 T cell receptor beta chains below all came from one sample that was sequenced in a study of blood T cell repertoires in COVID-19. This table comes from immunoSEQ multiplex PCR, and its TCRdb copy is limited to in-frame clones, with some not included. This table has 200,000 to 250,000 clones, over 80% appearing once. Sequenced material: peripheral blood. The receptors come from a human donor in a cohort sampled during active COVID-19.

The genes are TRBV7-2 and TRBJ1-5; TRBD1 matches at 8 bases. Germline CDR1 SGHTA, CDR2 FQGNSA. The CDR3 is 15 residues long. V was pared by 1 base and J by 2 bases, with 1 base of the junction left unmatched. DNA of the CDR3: TGTGCCAGCAGCTTAGACAGGGGGGGCAATCAGCCCCAGCATTTT. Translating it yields CASSLDRGGNQPQHF.

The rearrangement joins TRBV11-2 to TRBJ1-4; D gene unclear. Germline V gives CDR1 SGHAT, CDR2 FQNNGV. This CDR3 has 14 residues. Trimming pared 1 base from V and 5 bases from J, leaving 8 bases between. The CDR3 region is CASSLGTGNEKLFF. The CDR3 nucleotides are TGTGCCAGCAGCTTAGGGACGGGGAATGAAAAACTGTTTTTT.

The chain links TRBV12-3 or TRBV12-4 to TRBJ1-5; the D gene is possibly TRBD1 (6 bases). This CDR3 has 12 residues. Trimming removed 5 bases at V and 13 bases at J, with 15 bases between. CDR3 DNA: TGTGCCAGCAGTGCGGACAGACCCACACAGCATTTT. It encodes CASSADRPTQHF.

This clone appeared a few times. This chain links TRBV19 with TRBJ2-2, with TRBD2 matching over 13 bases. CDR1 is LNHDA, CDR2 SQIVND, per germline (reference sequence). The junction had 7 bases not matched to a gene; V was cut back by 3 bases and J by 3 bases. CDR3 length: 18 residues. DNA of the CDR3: TGTGCCAGTAGTATTGATGGACTAGCGGGAGAGGACACCGGGGAGCTGTTTTTT. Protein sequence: CASSIDGLAGEDTGELFF.

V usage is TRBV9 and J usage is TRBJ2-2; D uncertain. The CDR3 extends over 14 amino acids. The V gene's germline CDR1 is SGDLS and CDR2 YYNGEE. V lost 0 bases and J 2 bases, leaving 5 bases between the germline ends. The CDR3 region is CASSVVVNTGELFF. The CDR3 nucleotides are TGTGCCAGCAGCGTAGTAGTAAACACCGGGGAGCTGTTTTTT.

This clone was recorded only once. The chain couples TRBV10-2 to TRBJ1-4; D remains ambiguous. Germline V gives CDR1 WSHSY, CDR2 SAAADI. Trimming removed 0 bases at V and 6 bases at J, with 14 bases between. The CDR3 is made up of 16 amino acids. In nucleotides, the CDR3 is TGCGCCAGCAGTGAGTCATCCGGTTGGGGAGATGAAAAACTGTTTTTT. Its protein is CASSESSGWGDEKLFF.

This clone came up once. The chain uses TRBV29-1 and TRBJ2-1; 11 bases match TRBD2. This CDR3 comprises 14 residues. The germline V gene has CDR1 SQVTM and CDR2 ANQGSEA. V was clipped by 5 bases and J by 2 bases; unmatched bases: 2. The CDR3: CSVLGLAAYNEQFF. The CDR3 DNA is TGCAGCGTTTTGGGACTAGCGGCCTACAATGAGCAGTTCTTC.

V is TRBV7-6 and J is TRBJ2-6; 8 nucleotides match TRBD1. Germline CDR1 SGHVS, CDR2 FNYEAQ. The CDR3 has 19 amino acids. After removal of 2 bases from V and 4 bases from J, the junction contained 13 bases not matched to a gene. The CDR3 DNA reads TGTGCCAGCAGCTTAAATTCCAGACAGGGGAGTCCAGGGGCCAACGTCCTGACTTTC. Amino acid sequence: CASSLNSRQGSPGANVLTF.

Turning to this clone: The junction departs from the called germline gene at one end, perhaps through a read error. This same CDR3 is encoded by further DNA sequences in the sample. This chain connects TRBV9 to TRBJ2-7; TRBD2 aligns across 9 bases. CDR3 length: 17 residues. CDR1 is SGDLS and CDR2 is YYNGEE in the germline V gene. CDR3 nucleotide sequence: TGCGCCCCCAGCGTAGAGGGGGGGCTAGCGGGGTTCTACGAGCAGTACTTC. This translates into CAPSVEGGLAGFYEQYF.

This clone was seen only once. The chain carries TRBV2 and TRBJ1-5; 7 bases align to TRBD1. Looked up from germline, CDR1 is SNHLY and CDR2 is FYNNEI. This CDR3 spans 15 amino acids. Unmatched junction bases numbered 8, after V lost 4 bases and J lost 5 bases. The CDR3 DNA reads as TGTGCCAGCAGTGTCTCTCTAGGGGGCCATCAGCCCCAGCATTTT. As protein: CASSVSLGGHQPQHF. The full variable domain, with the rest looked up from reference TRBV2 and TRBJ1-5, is EPEVTQTPSHQVTQMGQEVILRCVPISNHLYFYWYRQILGQKVEFLVSFYNNEISEKSEIFDDQFSVERPDGSNFTLKIRSTKLEDSAMYFCASSVSLGGHQPQHFGDGTRLSIL.

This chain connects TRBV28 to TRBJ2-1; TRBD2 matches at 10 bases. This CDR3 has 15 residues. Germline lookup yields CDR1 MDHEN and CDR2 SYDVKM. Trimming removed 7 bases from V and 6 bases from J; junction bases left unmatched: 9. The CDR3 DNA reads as TGTGCCAGCATCTCCAGCGGGAGGGGAGCCAATGAGCAGTTCTTC. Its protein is CASISSGRGANEQFF.

The CDR3 DNA sequence: TGTGCCAGCAGTTACGGGGCCCTGAGCTACGAGCAGTACTTC. It specifies CASSYGALSYEQYF. The chain employs TRBV6-5 and TRBJ2-7, with D maybe TRBD1 (5 bases). This CDR3 comprises 14 residues. Trimming removed 2 bases from V and 3 bases from J, with 11 bases in between. CDR1 and CDR2 from the germline V gene are MNHEY and SVGAGI.

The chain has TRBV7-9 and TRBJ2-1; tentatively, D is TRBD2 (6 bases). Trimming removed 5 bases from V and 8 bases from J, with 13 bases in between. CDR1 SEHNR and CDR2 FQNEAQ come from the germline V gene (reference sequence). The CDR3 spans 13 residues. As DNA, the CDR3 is TGTGCCAGCAGCCCAGACGGGAGACATGAGCAGTTCTTC. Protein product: CASSPDGRHEQFF.

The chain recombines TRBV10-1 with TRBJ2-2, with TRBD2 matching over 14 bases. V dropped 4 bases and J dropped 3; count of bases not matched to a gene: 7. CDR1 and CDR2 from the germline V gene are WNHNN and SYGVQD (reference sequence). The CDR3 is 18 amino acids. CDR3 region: CASSGLAGGPGYTGELFF. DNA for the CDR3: TGCGCCAGCAGTGGACTAGCGGGAGGGCCGGGTTACACCGGGGAGCTGTTTTTT.

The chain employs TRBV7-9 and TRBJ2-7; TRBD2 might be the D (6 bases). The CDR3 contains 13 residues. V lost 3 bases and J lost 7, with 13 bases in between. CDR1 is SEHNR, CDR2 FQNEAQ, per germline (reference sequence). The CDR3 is CASSFGGTGEQYF. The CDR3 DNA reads TGTGCCAGCAGCTTTGGCGGGACGGGGGAGCAGTACTTC.

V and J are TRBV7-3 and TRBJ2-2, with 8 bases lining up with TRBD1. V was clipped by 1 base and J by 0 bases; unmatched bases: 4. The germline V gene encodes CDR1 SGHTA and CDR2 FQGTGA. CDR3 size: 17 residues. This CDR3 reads CASSLNPDRANTGELFF. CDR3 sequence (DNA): TGTGCCAGCAGCTTAAACCCGGACAGGGCGAACACCGGGGAGCTGTTTTTT.

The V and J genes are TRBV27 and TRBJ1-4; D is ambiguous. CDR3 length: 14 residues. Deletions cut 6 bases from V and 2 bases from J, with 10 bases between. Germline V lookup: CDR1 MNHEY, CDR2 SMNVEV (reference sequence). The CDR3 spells CASSTPGTNEKLFF. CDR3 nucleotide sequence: TGTGCCAGCAGCACCCCCGGGACTAATGAAAAACTGTTTTTT.

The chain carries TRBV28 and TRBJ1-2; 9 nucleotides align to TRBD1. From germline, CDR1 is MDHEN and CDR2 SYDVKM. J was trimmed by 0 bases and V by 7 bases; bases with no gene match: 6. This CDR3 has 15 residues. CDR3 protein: CASMVGTGSNYGYTF. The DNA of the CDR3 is TGTGCCAGCATGGTTGGGACAGGGTCTAACTATGGCTACACCTTC.

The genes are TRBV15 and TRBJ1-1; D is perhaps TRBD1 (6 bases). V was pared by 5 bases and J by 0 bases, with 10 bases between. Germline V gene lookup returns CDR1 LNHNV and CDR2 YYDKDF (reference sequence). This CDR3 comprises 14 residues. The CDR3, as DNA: TGTGCCACCAGCGGCGACAGGATGAACACTGAAGCTTTCTTT. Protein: CATSGDRMNTEAFF.

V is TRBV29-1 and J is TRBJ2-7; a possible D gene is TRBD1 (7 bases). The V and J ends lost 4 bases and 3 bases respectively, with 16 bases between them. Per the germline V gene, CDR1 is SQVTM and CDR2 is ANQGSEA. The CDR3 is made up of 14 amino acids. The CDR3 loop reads CSVVGGRDSYEQYF. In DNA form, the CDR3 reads TGCAGCGTTGTCGGTGGGCGGGACAGCTACGAGCAGTACTTC.

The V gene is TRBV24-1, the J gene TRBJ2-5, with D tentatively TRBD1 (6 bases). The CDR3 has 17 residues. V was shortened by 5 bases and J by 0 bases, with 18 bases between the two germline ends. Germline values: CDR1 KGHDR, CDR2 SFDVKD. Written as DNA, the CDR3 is TGTGCCACCAGTGGGGTTACCAGGGGAATGTACCAAGAGACCCAGTACTTC. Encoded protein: CATSGVTRGMYQETQYF.